A selection of T cell receptor beta chains follows, all from one sample in a study of CD8 T cells in ankylosing spondylitis. TCRdb analysed the 5' RACE reads with MiXCR anew, one entry per CDR3 protein. Of about 450,000 distinct CDR3 sequences in the sample, more than 25% were seen once. The sample taken for sequencing was blood, either unsorted or a sorted T cell fraction (not recorded which). The source is a male donor with ankylosing spondylitis. Both conserved end residues are part of each CDR3. Each record gives: clone size, V gene, J gene, CDR3 protein. Rows give clone size only sometimes, using once, few, many, or a class for an expanded clone.

once,TRBV5-6,TRBJ2-1,CASSPGDSWGNEQFF
few,TRBV19,TRBJ2-1,CASRKDRWTGNEQFF
NA,TRBV5-1,TRBJ2-4,CASGGTDKNIQYF
NA,TRBV7-8,TRBJ2-3,CASSLMGGAGTDTQYF
few,TRBV11-2,TRBJ1-5,CASSSDPGPGSNQPQHF
many,TRBV7-9,TRBJ2-1,CASSLASGRSYNEQFF
few,TRBV20-1,TRBJ2-7,CSARRSGSFHEQYF
NA,TRBV20-1,TRBJ2-3,CSAPIGGRATDTQYF
few,TRBV5-1,TRBJ1-1,CASSLAAGSMNTEAFF
NA,TRBV5-1,TRBJ2-3,CASSLTGTGSGDTQYF
few,TRBV7-2,TRBJ1-3,CASSQGFNSGNTIYF
NA,TRBV11-2,TRBJ2-1,CASSPGTITNEQFF
few,TRBV4-2,TRBJ1-6,CASSQALTGWNSPLHF
NA,TRBV29-1,TRBJ2-6,CSVDRGSPGANVLTF
many,TRBV5-1,TRBJ2-2,CASSFGATGELFF
few,TRBV20-1,TRBJ2-1,CSARDPITYNEQFF
NA,TRBV18,TRBJ1-2,CASSVGSDGYGYTF
few,TRBV12-3/TRBV12-4,TRBJ1-5,CASSGGGRAGQPQHF
few,TRBV24-1,TRBJ2-1,CATSGRFNEQFF
few,TRBV7-9,TRBJ2-7,CASSSTGLGEQYF
NA,TRBV2,TRBJ2-1,CASLYSGVQFF
few,TRBV12-3/TRBV12-4,TRBJ1-2,CASRNTGYHYGYTF
few,TRBV5-4,TRBJ2-2,CASSPPGPHTGELFF
few,TRBV5-1,TRBJ2-5,CASSLVRQAQETQYF
few,TRBV20-1,TRBJ2-5,CSAPRPVSGETQYF
NA,TRBV7-2,TRBJ1-5,CASSVQWDSNQPQHF
NA,TRBV18,TRBJ1-3,CASSSLSDPGNTIYF
few,TRBV6-4,TRBJ1-2,CASRGTVGYTF
NA,TRBV4-1,TRBJ1-2,CASSPRGVEPSYGYTF
few,TRBV19,TRBJ1-1,CASSIRVLDTEAFF
few,TRBV5-1,TRBJ1-1,CASSLGQGTSTEAFF
few,TRBV11-2,TRBJ2-1,CASSLWHSSYNEQFF
NA,TRBV24-1,TRBJ2-1,CATRTSGNYEQFF
few,TRBV29-1,TRBJ2-7,CSVVPEGSYEQYF
NA,TRBV5-4,TRBJ2-3,CASSLGEPDTQYF
NA,TRBV20-1,TRBJ2-1,CSATLSGLYNEQFF
few,TRBV30,TRBJ1-6,CAWSSPGSDNSPLHF
many,TRBV7-9,TRBJ1-2,CASSPNKGGYGYTF
few,TRBV29-1,TRBJ2-2,CSVGTRFTGELFF
NA,TRBV28,TRBJ1-1,CASSPTGHMNTEAFF
NA,TRBV5-1,TRBJ2-3,CASSFVGADTQYF
NA,TRBV6-1,TRBJ2-1,CASSEIARPSGRGNEQFF
NA,TRBV5-6,TRBJ1-2,CASSLEAKGYGYTF
NA,TRBV15,TRBJ2-3,CATSKGGIRNTDTQYF
few,TRBV12-3/TRBV12-4,TRBJ1-2,CASSFQPGQVYGYTF
few,TRBV15,TRBJ2-1,CATSRGTPSYNEQFF
NA,TRBV5-1,TRBJ2-1,CASSLAGTSHNEQFF
NA,TRBV5-1,TRBJ1-6,CASSLAGQLNSPLHF